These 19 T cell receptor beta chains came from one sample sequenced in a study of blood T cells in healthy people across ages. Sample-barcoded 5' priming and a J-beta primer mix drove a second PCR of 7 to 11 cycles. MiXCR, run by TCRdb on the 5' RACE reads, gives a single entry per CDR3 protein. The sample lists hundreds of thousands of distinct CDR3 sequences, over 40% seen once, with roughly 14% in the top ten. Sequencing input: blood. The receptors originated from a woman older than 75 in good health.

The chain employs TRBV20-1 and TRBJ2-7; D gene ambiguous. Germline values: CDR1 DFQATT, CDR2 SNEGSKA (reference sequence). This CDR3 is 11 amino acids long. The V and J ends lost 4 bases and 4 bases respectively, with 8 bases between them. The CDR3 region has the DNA TGCAGTGCTACTCAATCGTACGAGCAGTACTTC. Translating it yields CSATQSYEQYF.

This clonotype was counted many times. The CDR3 region is CASSLTGTGINEQFF. CDR3 in DNA: TGTGCCAGCAGTCTCACCGGGACAGGGATTAATGAGCAGTTCTTC. The rearrangement joins TRBV27 to TRBJ2-1, with TRBD1 identical over 9 bases. CDR3 length equals 15 residues. V shed 5 bases, J shed 7 bases, and the junction held 9 bases outside the gene matches. Germline V lookup: CDR1 MNHEY, CDR2 SMNVEV (reference sequence).

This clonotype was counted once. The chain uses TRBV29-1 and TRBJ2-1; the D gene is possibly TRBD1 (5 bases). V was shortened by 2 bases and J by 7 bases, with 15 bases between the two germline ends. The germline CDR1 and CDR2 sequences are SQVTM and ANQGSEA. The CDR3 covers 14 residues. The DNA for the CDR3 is TGCAGCGTTGAATGGGGCCAGGGAAGGAATGAGCAGTTCTTC. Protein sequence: CSVEWGQGRNEQFF.

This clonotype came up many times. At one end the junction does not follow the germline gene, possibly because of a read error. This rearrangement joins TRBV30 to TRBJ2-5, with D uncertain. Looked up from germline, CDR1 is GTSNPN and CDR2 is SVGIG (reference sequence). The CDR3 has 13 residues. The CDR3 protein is CAWSVEVQATQYF. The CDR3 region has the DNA TGTGCCTGGAGTGTTGAGGTTCAAGCGACCCAGTACTTC. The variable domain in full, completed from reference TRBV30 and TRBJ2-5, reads SQTIHQWPATLVQPVGSPLSLECTVEGTSNPNLYWYRQAAGRGLQLLFYSVGIGQISSEVPQNLSASRPQDRQFILSSKKLLLSDSGFYLCAWSVEVQATQYFGPGTRLLVL.

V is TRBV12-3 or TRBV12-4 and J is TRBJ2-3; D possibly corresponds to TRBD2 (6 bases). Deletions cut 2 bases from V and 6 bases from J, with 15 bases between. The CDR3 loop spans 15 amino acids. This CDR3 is CASSLNRAGGDTQYF. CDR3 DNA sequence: TGTGCCAGCAGTTTAAACAGAGCGGGTGGTGATACGCAGTATTTT.

For the CDR3, the DNA is TGTGCCAGCAGCTTGGATCGCCTCGCGGGGGAAAAACTGTTTTTT. This gives the protein CASSLDRLAGEKLFF. The chain recombines TRBV7-9 with TRBJ1-4; D gene uncertain. The V gene lost 3 bases and the J gene lost 8 bases, with 16 bases spanning the gap. Germline CDR1 reads SEHNR; CDR2 reads FQNEAQ (reference sequence). The CDR3 extends over 15 amino acids.

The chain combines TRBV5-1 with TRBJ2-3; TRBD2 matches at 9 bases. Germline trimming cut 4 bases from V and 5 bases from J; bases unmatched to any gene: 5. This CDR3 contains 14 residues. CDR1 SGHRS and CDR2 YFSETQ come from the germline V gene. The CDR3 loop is CASSVREGQDTQYF. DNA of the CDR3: TGCGCCAGCAGCGTGCGGGAGGGCCAAGATACGCAGTATTTT.

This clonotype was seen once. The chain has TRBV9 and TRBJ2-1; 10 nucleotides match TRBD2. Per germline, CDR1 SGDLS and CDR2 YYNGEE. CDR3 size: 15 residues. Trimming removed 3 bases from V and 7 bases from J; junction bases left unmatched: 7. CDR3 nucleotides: TGTGCCAGCAGCGCCCTAGCGGGAGACGGAAATGAGCAGTTCTTC. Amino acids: CASSALAGDGNEQFF.

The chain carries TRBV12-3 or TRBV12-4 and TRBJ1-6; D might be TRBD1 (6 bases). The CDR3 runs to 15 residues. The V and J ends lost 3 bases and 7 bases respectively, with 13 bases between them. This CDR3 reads CASSFNQQGNSPLHF. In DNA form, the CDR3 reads TGTGCCAGCAGTTTTAACCAGCAGGGGAATTCACCCCTCCACTTT.

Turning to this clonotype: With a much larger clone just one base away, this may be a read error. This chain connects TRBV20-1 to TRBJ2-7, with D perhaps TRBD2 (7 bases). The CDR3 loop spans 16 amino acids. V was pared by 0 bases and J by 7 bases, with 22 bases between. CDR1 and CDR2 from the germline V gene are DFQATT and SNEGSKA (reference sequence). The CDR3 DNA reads TGCAGTGCTAGAGAGGGGGCGGGAGTAATCCACAATGAGCAGTACTTC. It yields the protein CSAREGAGVIHNEQYF.

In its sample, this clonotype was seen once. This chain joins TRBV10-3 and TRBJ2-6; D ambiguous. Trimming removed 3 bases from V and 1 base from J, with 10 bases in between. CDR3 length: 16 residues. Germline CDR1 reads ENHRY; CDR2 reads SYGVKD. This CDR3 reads CAISEVPISGANVLTF. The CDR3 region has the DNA TGTGCCATCAGTGAAGTTCCGATTTCTGGGGCCAACGTCCTGACTTTC.

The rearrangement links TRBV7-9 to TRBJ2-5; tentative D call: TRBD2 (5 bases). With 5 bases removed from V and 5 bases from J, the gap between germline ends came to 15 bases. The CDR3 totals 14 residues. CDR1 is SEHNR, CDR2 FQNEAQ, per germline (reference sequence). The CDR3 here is CASSTAVSRETQYF. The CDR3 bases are TGTGCCAGCAGCACAGCGGTTTCGCGGGAGACCCAGTACTTC.

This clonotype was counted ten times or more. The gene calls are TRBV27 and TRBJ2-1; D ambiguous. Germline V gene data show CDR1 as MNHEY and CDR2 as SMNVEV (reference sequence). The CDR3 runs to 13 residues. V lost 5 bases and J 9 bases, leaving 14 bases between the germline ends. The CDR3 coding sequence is TGTGCCAGCAGTCTACTCTTGGGCAGTGAGCAGTTCTTC. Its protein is CASSLLLGSEQFF.

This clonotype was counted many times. The DNA of the CDR3 is TGTGCCAGCAGAGACGGTGACTCTGGGGCCAACGTCCTGACTTTC. It encodes CASRDGDSGANVLTF. This chain connects TRBV12-3 or TRBV12-4 to TRBJ2-6; no firm D call. Trimming removed 6 bases from V and 0 bases from J, with 9 bases in between. CDR3 size: 15 residues.

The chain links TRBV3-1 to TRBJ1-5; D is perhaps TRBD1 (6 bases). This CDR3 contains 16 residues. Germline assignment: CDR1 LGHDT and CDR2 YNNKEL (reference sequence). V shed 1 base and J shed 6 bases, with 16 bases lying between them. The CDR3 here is CASSQGGRDRVQPQHF. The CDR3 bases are TGTGCCAGCAGCCAAGGGGGGCGGGATCGGGTTCAGCCCCAGCATTTT.

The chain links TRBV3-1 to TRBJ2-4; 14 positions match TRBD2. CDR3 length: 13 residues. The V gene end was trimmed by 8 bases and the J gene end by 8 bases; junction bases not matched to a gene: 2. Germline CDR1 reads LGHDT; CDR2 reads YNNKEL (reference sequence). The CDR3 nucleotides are TGTGCCAGCGGGACTAGCGGGAGTGACATTCAGTACTTC. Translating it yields CASGTSGSDIQYF.

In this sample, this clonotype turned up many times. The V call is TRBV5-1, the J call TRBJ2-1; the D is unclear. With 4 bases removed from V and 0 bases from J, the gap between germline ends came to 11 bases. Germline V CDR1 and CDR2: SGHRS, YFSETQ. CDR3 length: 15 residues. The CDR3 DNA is TGCGCCAGCAGCACGGACGGAAGCTCCTACAATGAGCAGTTCTTC. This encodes CASSTDGSSYNEQFF.

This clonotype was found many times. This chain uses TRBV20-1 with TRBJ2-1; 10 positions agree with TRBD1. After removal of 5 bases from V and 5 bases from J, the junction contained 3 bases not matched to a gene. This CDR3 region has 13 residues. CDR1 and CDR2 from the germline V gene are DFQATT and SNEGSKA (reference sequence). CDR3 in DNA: TGCAGTGCTCCGGGACAGGGGAACAATGAGCAGTTCTTC. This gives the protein CSAPGQGNNEQFF.

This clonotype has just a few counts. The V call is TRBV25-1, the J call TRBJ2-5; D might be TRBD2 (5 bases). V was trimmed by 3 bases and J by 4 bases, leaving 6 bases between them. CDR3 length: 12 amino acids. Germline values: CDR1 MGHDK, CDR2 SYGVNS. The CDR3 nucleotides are TGTGCCAGCAGTGAGGCGGGAGAGACCCAGTACTTC. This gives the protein CASSEAGETQYF.